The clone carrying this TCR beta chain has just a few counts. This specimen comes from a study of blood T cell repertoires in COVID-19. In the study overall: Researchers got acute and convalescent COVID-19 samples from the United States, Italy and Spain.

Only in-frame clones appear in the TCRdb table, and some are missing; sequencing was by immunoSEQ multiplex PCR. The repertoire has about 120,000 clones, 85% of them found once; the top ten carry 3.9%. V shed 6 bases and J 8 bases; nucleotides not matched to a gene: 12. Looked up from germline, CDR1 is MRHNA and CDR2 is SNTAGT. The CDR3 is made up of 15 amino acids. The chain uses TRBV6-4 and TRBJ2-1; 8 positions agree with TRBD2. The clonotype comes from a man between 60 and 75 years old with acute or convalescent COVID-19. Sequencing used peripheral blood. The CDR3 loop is CASSLEAGGMDEQFF. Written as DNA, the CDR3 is TGTGCCAGCAGCCTTGAGGCGGGAGGTATGGATGAGCAGTTCTTC.